This T cell receptor beta chain stems from a study of shared clonotypes between healthy human individuals (dated by TCRdb to 2018 to 2020). Broadly, across the study: Two women and three men aged 18 to 49 years were included in the cohort. Per donor, leukapheresis produced somewhere between about 0.94 and 9.5 billion PBMCs. To increase sequencing depth and limit assay-specific biases, different laboratories used diverse techniques to prepare libraries and sequence TCR repertoires. The study deeply sequenced blood TCR repertoires of about 5 healthy adults to estimate repertoire size and the extent of clonotype sharing between individuals.

What the authors observed across the whole study: Based on pairwise subsampling, the degree of clonotype sharing among donors was expected to be affected by sequencing depth. Sampling was limited to blood, and TCR repertoires in tissue likely differ from TCR repertoires in blood. The genetic and exposure-history diversity represented was limited by the small number of donors.

Using the deep immunoSEQ assay, multiplex PCR amplified TCR CDR3 regions from genomic DNA. Extracted genomic DNA from each cell subset was spread evenly across all wells of several immunoSEQ 96-well plates, with each plate serving as a replicate. For unsorted PBMC, 250 to 300 ng genomic DNA, equal to 32,000 or so T cell genomes, was loaded into each replicate PCR. Genomic DNA from unsorted PBMC was sequenced over ten immunoSEQ deep assay plates. The purified libraries were quantified using a Qubit 3.0 fluorometer, sized with a Bioanalyzer 2100, and then quantified again using the KAPA Library Quantification kit. A separate single-read 150-cycle Illumina NextSeq 550 flow cell was used to sequence each immunoSEQ 96-well plate. Concerning the study's data processing: Because only junctional sequences without quality scores were contained in the immunoSEQ output, filtering matching that applied to full-length reads could not be performed. To assign V/J genes and CDR3, sequences were annotated against IMGT germline references using PyIR, a Python wrapper for IgBLAST v1.9. Reads were removed for weak V/J assignments (E-value above 1e-6), missing CDR3, stop codons, out-of-frame junctions, or ambiguous translated residues. V3J clonotypes were defined by identical inferred V gene, J gene, and CDR3 amino acid sequence. To compute the percentage overlap between repertoires, the number of shared unique clonotypes was divided by the size of the smaller repertoire. Repertoire richness was assessed with RTK rarefaction, the Chao1 estimator, and Recon v2.1 estimates of unobserved clonotypes. The clones in this table, taken by TCRdb from immuneACCESS, are in-frame only. Not every clone is retained; where verified, under half of the shortfall comes from an unresolved V gene, and the cause of the rest is unknown. The V and J calls and clone size were taken over from that table, and D and trimming were inferred from the DNA. Here the sample has approximately 500,000 clones; about 79% occur a single time. Roughly an eighth of the sample belongs to the ten largest clones.

Notes on this clone: Its antigen target is currently unknown. No base quality information exists; no much larger clone differs at one position.

Healthy HIV-negative adults with no recently reported acute infections or vaccinations were included as donors. Only Caucasian adults living in Nashville, Tennessee, USA were represented among the donors. For unsorted samples, tens of millions of PBMCs were counted, and genomic DNA was extracted using the QIAamp DNA Blood Mini kit. Blood was obtained by leukapheresis, after which PBMCs were separated by Ficoll-Histopaque density gradient centrifugation and cryopreserved in liquid nitrogen vapor phase. The CDR3 sequence holds 16 residues, the cysteine and phenylalanine included. Only the CDR3 DNA stays, 48 bases, in frame from base 1. V loses 5 bases, J loses 0 bases, and the germline ends lie 14 bases apart. CDR1 SNHLY and CDR2 FYNNEI were looked up in the germline V gene.

Material for sequencing was PBMCs. The V and J segments used are TRBV2 and TRBJ1-3; TRBD1 could be the D gene, as 6 bases match. The TCR was taken from a woman aged 40 to 55 in good health. Some clones in this sample may be carry-over from other donors' samples. The CDR3 protein sequence reads: CASSSYQGLSGNTIYF. The sequenced DNA is TGTGCCAGCAGTTCCTACCAGGGGCTCTCTGGAAACACCATATATTTT.